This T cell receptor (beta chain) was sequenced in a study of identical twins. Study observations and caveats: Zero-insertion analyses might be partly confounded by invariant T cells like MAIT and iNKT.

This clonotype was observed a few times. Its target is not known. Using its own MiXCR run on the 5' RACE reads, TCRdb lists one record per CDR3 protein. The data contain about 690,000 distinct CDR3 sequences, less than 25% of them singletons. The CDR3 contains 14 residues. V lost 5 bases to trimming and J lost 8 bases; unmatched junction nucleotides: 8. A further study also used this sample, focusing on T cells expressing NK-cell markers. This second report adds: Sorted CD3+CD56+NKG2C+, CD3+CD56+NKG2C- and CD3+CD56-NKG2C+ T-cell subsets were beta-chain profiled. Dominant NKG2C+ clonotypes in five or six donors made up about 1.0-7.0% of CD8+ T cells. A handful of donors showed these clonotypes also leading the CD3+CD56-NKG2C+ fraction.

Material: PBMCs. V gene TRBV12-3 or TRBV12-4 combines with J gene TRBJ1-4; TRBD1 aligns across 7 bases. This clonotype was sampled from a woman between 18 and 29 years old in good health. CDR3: CASSGDSVREKLFF. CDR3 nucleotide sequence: TGTGCCAGCAGTGGGGACAGTGTTCGGGAAAAACTGTTTTTT.